The sequence of this T cell receptor beta chain was determined in a study of tumor-infiltrating lymphocytes in primary liver carcinoma. Germline CDR1 SGHVS, CDR2 FQNEAQ. The CDR3 totals 15 residues. V lost 7 bases to trimming and J lost 0 bases, with 13 bases between them. Unsorted whole blood supplied the blood RNA, and germline DNA was isolated too. The input was approximately 0.45 ug total RNA; TCR beta cDNA was made from it with a constant-region primer. Library construction for TCR beta comprised three nested multiplex PCR rounds performed with slightly modified ARM-PCR. TRBV1-TRBV30 forward primers and a C-beta reverse primer were used in the first two PCR rounds, which each ran for about 10 cycles. TCRdb itself ran the multiplex PCR reads through MiXCR, one entry per CDR3 protein. Here the sample spans 150,000 to 200,000 distinct CDR3 sequences, about 55% being singletons.

The sequenced sample consisted of peripheral blood. This rearrangement joins TRBV7-8 to TRBJ1-3; weak D call: TRBD1 (5 bases). The origin of this receptor is a man aged 35 to 55 with primary liver carcinoma and hepatitis B virus infection. CDR3 DNA: TGTGCCAGCATCCAGGGTGGCGGCTCTGGAAACACCATATATTTT. It specifies CASIQGGGSGNTIYF.